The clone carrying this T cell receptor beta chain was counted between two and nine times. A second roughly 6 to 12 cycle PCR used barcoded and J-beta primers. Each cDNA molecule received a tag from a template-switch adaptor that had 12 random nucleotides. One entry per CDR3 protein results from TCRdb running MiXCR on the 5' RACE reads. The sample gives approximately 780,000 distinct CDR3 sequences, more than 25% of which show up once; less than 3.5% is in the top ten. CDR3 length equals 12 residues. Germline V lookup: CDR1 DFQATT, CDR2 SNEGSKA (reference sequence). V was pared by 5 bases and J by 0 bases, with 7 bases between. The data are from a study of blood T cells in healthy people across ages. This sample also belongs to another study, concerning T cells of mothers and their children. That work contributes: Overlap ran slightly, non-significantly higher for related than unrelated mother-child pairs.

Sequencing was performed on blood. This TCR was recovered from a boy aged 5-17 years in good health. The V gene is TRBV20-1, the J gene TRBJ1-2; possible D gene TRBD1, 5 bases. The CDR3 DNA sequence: TGCAGTGCTCAGGGTACTAACTATGGCTACACCTTC. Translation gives CSAQGTNYGYTF.